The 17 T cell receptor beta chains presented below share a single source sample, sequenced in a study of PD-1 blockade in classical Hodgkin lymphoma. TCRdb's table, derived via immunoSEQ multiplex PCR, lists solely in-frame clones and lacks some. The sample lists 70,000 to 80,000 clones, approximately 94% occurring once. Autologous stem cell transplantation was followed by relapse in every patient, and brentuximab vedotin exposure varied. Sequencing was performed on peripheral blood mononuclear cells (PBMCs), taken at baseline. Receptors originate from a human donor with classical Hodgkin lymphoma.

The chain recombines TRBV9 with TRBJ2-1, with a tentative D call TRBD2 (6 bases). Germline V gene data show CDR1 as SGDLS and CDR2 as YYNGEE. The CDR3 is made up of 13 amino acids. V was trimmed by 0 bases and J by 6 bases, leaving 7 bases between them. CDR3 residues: CASSVVGSNEQFF. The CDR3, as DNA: TGTGCCAGCAGCGTAGTCGGGAGCAATGAGCAGTTCTTC.

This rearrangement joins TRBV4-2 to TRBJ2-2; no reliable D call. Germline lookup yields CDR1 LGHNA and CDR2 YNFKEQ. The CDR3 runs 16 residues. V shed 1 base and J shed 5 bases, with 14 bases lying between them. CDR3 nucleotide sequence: TGTGCCAGCAGCCAAGGGCCCCCCCGAGGAACCGGGGAGCTGTTTTTT. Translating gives CASSQGPPRGTGELFF.

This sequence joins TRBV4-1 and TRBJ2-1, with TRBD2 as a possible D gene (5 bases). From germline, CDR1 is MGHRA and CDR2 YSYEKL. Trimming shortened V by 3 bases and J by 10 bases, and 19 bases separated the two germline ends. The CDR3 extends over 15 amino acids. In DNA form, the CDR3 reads TGCGCCAGCAGCCACGAGAGCTTTTCATCGGGAGAGCAGTTCTTC. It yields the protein CASSHESFSSGEQFF.

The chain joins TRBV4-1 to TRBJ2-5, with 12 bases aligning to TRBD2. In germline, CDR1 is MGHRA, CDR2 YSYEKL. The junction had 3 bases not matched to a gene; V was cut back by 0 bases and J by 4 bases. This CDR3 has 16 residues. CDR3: CASSQDGGLAGETQYF. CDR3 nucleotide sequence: TGCGCCAGCAGCCAAGATGGGGGACTAGCGGGAGAGACCCAGTACTTC.

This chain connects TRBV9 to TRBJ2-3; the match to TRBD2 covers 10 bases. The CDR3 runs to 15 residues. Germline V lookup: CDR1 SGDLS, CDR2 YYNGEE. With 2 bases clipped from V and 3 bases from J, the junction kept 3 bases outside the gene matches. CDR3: CASSVHSGRTDTQYF. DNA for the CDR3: TGTGCCAGCAGCGTCCATAGCGGGAGGACAGATACGCAGTATTTT. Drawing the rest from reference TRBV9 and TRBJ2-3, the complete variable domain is DSGVTQTPKHLITATGQRVTLRCSPRSGDLSVYWYQQSLDQGLQFLIQYYNGEERAKGNILERFSAQQFPDLHSELNLSSLELGDSALYFCASSVHSGRTDTQYFGPGTRLTVL.

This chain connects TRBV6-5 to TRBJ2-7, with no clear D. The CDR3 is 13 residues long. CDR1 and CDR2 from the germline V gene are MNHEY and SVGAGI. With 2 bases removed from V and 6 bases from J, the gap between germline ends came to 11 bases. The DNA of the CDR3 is TGTGCCAGCAGTTACAAAGCCGCCGGCGAGCAGTACTTC. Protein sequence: CASSYKAAGEQYF.

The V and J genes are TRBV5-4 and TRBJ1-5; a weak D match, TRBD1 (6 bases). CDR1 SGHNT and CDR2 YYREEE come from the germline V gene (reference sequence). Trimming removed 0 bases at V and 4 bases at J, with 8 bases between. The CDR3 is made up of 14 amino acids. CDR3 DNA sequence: TGTGCCAGCAGCTTGGGGGGGCTTAATCAGCCCCAGCATTTT. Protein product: CASSLGGLNQPQHF.

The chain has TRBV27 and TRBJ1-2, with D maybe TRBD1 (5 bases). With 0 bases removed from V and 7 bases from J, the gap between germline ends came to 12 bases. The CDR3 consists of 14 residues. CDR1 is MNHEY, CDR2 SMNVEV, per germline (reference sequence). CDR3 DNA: TGTGCCAGCAGTTTATCCGGGCAGGGCTCTGGCTACACCTTC. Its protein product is CASSLSGQGSGYTF.

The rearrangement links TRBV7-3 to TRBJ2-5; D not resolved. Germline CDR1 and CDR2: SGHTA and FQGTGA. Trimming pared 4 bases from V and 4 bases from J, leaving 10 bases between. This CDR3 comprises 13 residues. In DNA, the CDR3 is TGTGCCAGCAGCTCCTCGAGTTTAGAGACCCAGTACTTC. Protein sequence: CASSSSSLETQYF.

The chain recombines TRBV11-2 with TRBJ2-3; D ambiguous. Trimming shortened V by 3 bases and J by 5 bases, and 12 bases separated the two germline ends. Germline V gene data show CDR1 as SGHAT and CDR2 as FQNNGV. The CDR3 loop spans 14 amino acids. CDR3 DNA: TGTGCCAGCAGCTTTGGGTCTTGGGGAGATACGCAGTATTTT. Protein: CASSFGSWGDTQYF.

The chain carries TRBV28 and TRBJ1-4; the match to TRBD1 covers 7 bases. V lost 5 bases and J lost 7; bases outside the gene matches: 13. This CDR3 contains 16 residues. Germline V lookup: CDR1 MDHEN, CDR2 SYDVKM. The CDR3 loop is CASSPRQGLMGEKLFF. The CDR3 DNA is TGTGCCAGCAGTCCCCGACAGGGCCTGATGGGTGAAAAACTGTTTTTT.

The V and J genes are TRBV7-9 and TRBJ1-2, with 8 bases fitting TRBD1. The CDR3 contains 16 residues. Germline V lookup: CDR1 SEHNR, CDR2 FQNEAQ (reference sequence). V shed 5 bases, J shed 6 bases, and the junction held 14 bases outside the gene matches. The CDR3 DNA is TGTGCCAGCAGCCTCCAAGAGACAGGGGCTTTGGATGGCTACACCTTC. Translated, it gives CASSLQETGALDGYTF. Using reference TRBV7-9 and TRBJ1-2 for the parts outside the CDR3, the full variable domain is DTGVSQNPRHKITKRGQNVTFRCDPISEHNRLYWYRQTLGQGPEFLTYFQNEAQLEKSRLLSDRFSAERPKGSFSTLEIQRTEQGDSAMYLCASSLQETGALDGYTFGSGTRLTVV.

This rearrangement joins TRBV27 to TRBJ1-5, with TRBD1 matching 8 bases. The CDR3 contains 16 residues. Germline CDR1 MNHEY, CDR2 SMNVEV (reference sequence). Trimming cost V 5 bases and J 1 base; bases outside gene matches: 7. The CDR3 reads CASSLSTGGSNQPQHF. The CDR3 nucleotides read TGTGCCAGCAGTCTCTCCACAGGGGGAAGCAATCAGCCCCAGCATTTT.

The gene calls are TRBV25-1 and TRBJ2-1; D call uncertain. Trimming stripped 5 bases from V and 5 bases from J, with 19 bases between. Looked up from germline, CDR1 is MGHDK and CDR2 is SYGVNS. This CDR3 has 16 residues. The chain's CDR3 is CASSSSPTASHNEQFF. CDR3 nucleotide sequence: TGTGCCAGCAGTTCCAGCCCTACCGCGTCCCACAATGAGCAGTTCTTC.

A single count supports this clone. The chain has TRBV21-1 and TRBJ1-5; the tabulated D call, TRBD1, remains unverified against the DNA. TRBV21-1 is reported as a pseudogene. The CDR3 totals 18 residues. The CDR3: CASSKTGDRLYSNQPQHF. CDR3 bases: TGTGCCAGCAGCAAAACAGGGGACAGACTATATAGCAATCAGCCCCAGCATTTT.

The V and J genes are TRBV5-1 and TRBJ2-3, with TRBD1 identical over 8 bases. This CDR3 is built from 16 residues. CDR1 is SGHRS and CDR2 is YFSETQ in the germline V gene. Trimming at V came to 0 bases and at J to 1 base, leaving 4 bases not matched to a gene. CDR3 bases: TGCGCCAGCAGCTTGGTACAGGGGGTGGGCACAGATACGCAGTATTTT. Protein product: CASSLVQGVGTDTQYF. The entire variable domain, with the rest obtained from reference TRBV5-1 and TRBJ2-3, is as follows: KAGVTQTPRYLIKTRGQQVTLSCSPISGHRSVSWYQQTPGQGLQFLFEYFSETQRNKGNFPGRFSGRQFSNSRSEMNVSTLELGDSALYLCASSLVQGVGTDTQYFGPGTRLTVL.

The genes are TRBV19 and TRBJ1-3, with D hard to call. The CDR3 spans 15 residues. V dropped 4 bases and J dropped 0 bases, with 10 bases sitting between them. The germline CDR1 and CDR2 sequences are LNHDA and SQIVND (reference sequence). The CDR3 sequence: CASSTRLNSGNTIYF. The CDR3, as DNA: TGTGCCAGTAGTACCAGATTAAACTCTGGAAACACCATATATTTT.